The clone carrying this TCR beta chain has a handful of counts. This specimen comes from a study of identical twins. Trimming cost V 0 bases and J 4 bases, with 10 bases left between them. CDR3 length equals 14 residues. Germline V gives CDR1 SGHRS, CDR2 YFSETQ. MiXCR was run by TCRdb on the 5' RACE reads, yielding one entry per CDR3 protein. The sample carries roughly 770,000 distinct CDR3 sequences, over 15% recorded once. The same data also contributed to another study, on T cells expressing NK-cell markers. From that report: Sequencing covered eight donors, seven HCMV-seropositive and one seronegative. Researchers report these clonotypes also headed the CD3+CD56-NKG2C+ fraction in several donors.

The sequenced material came from PBMCs. The chain recombines TRBV5-1 with TRBJ1-1, with D tentatively TRBD1 (5 bases). This TCR derives from a woman aged 18-29 years in good health. CDR3 DNA sequence: TGCGCCAGCAGCTTGGCCCGGGGCAGCACTGAAGCTTTCTTT. As protein: CASSLARGSTEAFF. Together with reference TRBV5-1 and TRBJ1-1, the CDR3 gives the full variable domain: KAGVTQTPRYLIKTRGQQVTLSCSPISGHRSVSWYQQTPGQGLQFLFEYFSETQRNKGNFPGRFSGRQFSNSRSEMNVSTLELGDSALYLCASSLARGSTEAFFGQGTRLTVV.